The table lists the clone carrying this TCR beta chain with many counts. Its specificity is unknown. Time point noted: healthy volunteer bleed at 2 weeks. Total RNA was extracted from unfractionated whole blood. This specimen belongs to a study of human T cells and chemical hapten exposure. Study outcomes and limitations: Counts of TCRs above 1 in 1000 frequency stayed unchanged with DPC sensitization.

Individual cDNA molecules in this library carried unique molecular identifiers. TCRdb re-called the RACE reads through MiXCR, storing one row per CDR3 protein. The sample holds over 100,000 distinct CDR3 sequences, approximately 9.1% seen once. V shed 6 bases and J shed 5 bases, with 11 bases lying between them. Germline V gene lookup returns CDR1 LNHDA and CDR2 SQIVND (reference sequence). The CDR3 is 13 amino acids. The sample consisted of whole blood. The sequence was collected from a male donor in good health. Some clones in this sample may be carry-over from other donors' samples. V and J are TRBV19 and TRBJ1-5, with D unclear. This chain's CDR3 is CASSEGTYQPQHF. In DNA form, the CDR3 reads TGTGCCAGTAGCGAGGGTACTTATCAGCCCCAGCATTTT.